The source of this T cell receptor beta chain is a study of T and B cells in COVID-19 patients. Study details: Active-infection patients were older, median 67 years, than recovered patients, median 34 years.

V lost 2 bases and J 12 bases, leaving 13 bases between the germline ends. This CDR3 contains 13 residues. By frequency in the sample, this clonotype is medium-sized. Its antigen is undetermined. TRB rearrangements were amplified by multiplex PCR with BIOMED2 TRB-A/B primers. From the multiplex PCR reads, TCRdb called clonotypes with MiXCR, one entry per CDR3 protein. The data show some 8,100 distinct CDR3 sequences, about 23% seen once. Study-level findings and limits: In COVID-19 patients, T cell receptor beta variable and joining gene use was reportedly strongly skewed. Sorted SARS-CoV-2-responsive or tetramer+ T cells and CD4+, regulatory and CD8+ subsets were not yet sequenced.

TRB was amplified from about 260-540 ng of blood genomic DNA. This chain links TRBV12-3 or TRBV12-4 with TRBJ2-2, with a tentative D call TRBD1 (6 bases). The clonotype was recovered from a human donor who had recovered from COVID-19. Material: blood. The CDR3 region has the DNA TGTGCCAGCAGTTTAAATCCAGGGGAAAAGCTGTTTTTT. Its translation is CASSLNPGEKLFF.